These 29 T cell receptor beta chains were all obtained from the same sample, sequenced in a study of T cells in localized non-small cell lung cancer. Some clones are missing from TCRdb's copy, which holds only in-frame ones; the method was immunoSEQ multiplex PCR. Of tens of thousands of clones listed, roughly 90% are singletons. Material: peripheral blood, obtained before any cancer treatment. Every receptor here comes from a man aged 35 to 70 with stage I squamous cell lung carcinoma.

This chain connects TRBV6-6 to TRBJ1-2; weak D call: TRBD1 (6 bases). Trimming pared 6 bases from V and 14 bases from J, leaving 16 bases between. The CDR3 totals 11 residues. Germline loops: CDR1 MNHNY, CDR2 SVGAGI (reference sequence). The DNA for the CDR3 is TGTGCCAGCAGCCTCGGACAGAACCCGACCTTC. It encodes CASSLGQNPTF.

The rearrangement uses TRBV28 and TRBJ1-1; unclear D gene. The CDR3 loop spans 12 amino acids. Germline lookup yields CDR1 MDHEN and CDR2 SYDVKM. The V end lost 1 base, the J end lost 6 bases, and 6 bases lay between the germline ends. The CDR3 region is CASSLSSAEAFF. In nucleotides, the CDR3 is TGTGCCAGCAGTTTATCCAGTGCTGAAGCTTTCTTT.

The chain carries TRBV5-5 and TRBJ2-7; possible D gene TRBD2, 5 bases. Germline-derived CDR1 and CDR2 are SGHKS and YYEKEE (reference sequence). The CDR3 runs to 12 residues. Deletions cut 3 bases from V and 7 bases from J, with 11 bases between. The CDR3 DNA reads TGTGCCAGCAGCTCCGGGATTCTGGAGCAGTACTTC. This encodes CASSSGILEQYF.

The CDR3 region is CASSLVRNTYGYTF. The CDR3, as DNA: TGTGCCAGCAGCTTAGTACGAAATACCTATGGCTACACCTTC. The gene calls are TRBV7-9 and TRBJ1-2; the D is unclear. Per the germline V gene, CDR1 is SEHNR and CDR2 is FQNEAQ (reference sequence). The CDR3 sequence is 14 residues long. V was pared by 1 base and J by 4 bases, with 10 bases between.

The sample holds one count of this clone. The chain links TRBV15 to TRBJ1-5; no clear D gene. V lost 1 base to trimming and J lost 13 bases, with 23 bases between them. The germline V gene encodes CDR1 LNHNV and CDR2 YYDKDF (reference sequence). The CDR3 has 16 residues. CDR3 region: CATSRVLGNQEGSQHF. DNA of the CDR3: TGTGCCACCAGCAGAGTTTTGGGGAACCAGGAAGGTTCTCAGCATTTT.

The CDR3 loop is CASSLLERGPTGELFF. The CDR3 nucleotides are TGTGCCAGCAGCTTACTCGAGCGGGGTCCCACCGGGGAGCTGTTTTTT. The rearrangement joins TRBV7-9 to TRBJ2-2; 7 bases fit TRBD2. Germline values: CDR1 SEHNR, CDR2 FQNEAQ (reference sequence). The CDR3 totals 16 residues. V dropped 2 bases and J dropped 4; count of bases not matched to a gene: 7.

The rearrangement links TRBV19 to TRBJ2-4; D is perhaps TRBD2 (5 bases). V gave up 5 bases and J gave up 1 base, with 9 bases separating them. The V gene's germline CDR1 is LNHDA and CDR2 SQIVND (reference sequence). This CDR3 comprises 14 residues. The CDR3 reads CASSSPGAKNIQYF. The CDR3 nucleotides are TGTGCCAGTAGTTCCCCGGGGGCCAAAAACATTCAGTACTTC.

V gene TRBV10-3 combines with J gene TRBJ1-2; possible D gene TRBD1, 5 bases. Germline V gene data show CDR1 as ENHRY and CDR2 as SYGVKD. V lost 8 bases and J 4 bases, leaving 14 bases between the germline ends. The CDR3 covers 13 residues. Here the CDR3 reads CAIWSGGSYGYTF. In DNA form, the CDR3 reads TGTGCCATCTGGTCTGGGGGGTCCTATGGCTACACCTTC.

This clone showed up just once. The chain combines TRBV7-9 with TRBJ2-5; 9 nucleotides line up with TRBD1. Germline CDR1 reads SEHNR; CDR2 reads FQNEAQ (reference sequence). This CDR3 spans 17 amino acids. With V trimmed by 0 bases and J by 3 bases, 8 bases remained unmatched. The CDR3 DNA is TGTGCCAGCAGCTTAGCCCCCGGGACAGGGATTAAAGAGACCCAGTACTTC. Translation: CASSLAPGTGIKETQYF.

The V call is TRBV9, the J call TRBJ1-2, with D uncertain. Looked up from germline, CDR1 is SGDLS and CDR2 is YYNGEE. The CDR3 loop spans 13 amino acids. V was clipped by 2 bases and J by 8 bases, with 13 bases between them. DNA for the CDR3: TGTGCCAGCAGCGTGGGAACGGCGAGAGGCTACACCTTC. It codes for CASSVGTARGYTF.

This chain links TRBV5-1 with TRBJ2-3; possibly TRBD2 for D (6 bases). V lost 0 bases and J lost 5, with 19 bases in between. CDR1 is SGHRS and CDR2 is YFSETQ in the germline V gene. The CDR3 totals 17 residues. The CDR3: CASSLGSGGARGDTQYF. The CDR3 DNA is TGCGCCAGCAGCTTGGGCAGCGGAGGGGCGAGGGGAGATACGCAGTATTTT.

The chain carries TRBV5-1 and TRBJ2-2; D tentatively fits TRBD1 or TRBD2 (6 bases each). V was pared by 1 base and J by 11 bases, with 12 bases between. This CDR3 region has 13 residues. In germline, CDR1 is SGHRS, CDR2 YFSETQ. Written as DNA, the CDR3 is TGCGCCAGCAGCTTGAGACAGGCGGGAGAGCTGTTTTTT. Translating it yields CASSLRQAGELFF.

The rearrangement links TRBV7-3 to TRBJ2-3, with 7 bases that match TRBD1. CDR3 length equals 15 residues. Losses at the gene ends were 5 bases for V and 2 bases for J; bases not matched to a gene: 7. Germline assignment: CDR1 SGHTA and CDR2 FQGTGA. CDR3 nucleotide sequence: TGTGCCAGCAGCGTTAACAGGGGACCCACAGATACGCAGTATTTT. Translating it yields CASSVNRGPTDTQYF.

In this sample, this clone turned up a few times. The V gene is TRBV7-2, the J gene TRBJ1-4; D remains unclear. CDR3 length: 15 amino acids. The V and J ends lost 5 bases and 7 bases respectively, with 17 bases between them. Looked up from germline, CDR1 is SGHTA and CDR2 is FQGNSA. CDR3 protein: CASSRSITISEKLFF. The DNA of the CDR3 is TGTGCCAGCAGCCGCTCTATTACGATAAGTGAAAAACTGTTTTTT.

The chain joins TRBV7-9 to TRBJ2-1, with a weak D call TRBD1 (5 bases). Trimming removed 2 bases from V and 15 bases from J, with 14 bases in between. CDR1 is SEHNR, CDR2 FQNEAQ, per germline (reference sequence). CDR3 length: 12 residues. This chain's CDR3 is CASSLLTVSPFF. In nucleotides, the CDR3 is TGTGCCAGCAGCTTATTGACAGTTAGTCCGTTCTTC.

V usage is TRBV6-6 and J usage is TRBJ2-7; TRBD1 might be the D (6 bases). Trimming left V 0 bases short and J 2 bases short, with 14 bases between. The CDR3 contains 16 residues. Germline V gene data show CDR1 as MNHNY and CDR2 as SVGAGI (reference sequence). The CDR3 loop reads CASSYSAGQPTYEQYF. The CDR3 nucleotides read TGTGCCAGCAGTTACTCCGCTGGACAGCCCACCTACGAGCAGTACTTC.

The gene calls are TRBV7-9 and TRBJ1-2, with TRBD1 matching 8 bases. The CDR3 length is 15 residues. The V gene end was trimmed by 5 bases and the J gene end by 7 bases; junction bases not matched to a gene: 12. Germline V lookup: CDR1 SEHNR, CDR2 FQNEAQ (reference sequence). For the CDR3, the DNA is TGTGCCAGCAGCCTCGGGTCAGGGGGCTTTGGTGGCTACACCTTC. Amino acids: CASSLGSGGFGGYTF.

The chain couples TRBV4-2 to TRBJ1-4; D might be TRBD1 (5 bases). Trimming took off 0 bases at V and 1 base at J, with 15 bases between the two ends. The length of the CDR3 is 18 residues. Germline V gives CDR1 LGHNA, CDR2 YNFKEQ. The CDR3 nucleotides are TGTGCCAGCAGCCAAGAAGTGCCTAGAGGGGAAACTAATGAAAAACTGTTTTTT. Amino acid sequence: CASSQEVPRGETNEKLFF.

This clone was counted only a few times. The chain employs TRBV7-9 and TRBJ1-1, with 8 bases fitting TRBD1. Germline CDR1 is SEHNR and CDR2 is FQNEAQ (reference sequence). Trimming took 5 bases from V and 8 from J; bases not matched to a gene: 7. The CDR3 extends over 13 amino acids. The CDR3 loop reads CASSQGQGKEAFF. The CDR3, as DNA: TGTGCCAGCAGCCAAGGACAGGGTAAAGAAGCTTTCTTT.

The V gene is TRBV5-1, the J gene TRBJ2-6, with a possible D match to TRBD2 (6 bases). Trimming pared 2 bases from V and 2 bases from J, leaving 11 bases between. There are 16 residues in the CDR3. The germline V gene has CDR1 SGHRS and CDR2 YFSETQ. The CDR3 here is CASSFGGEAGANVLTF. The DNA for the CDR3 is TGCGCCAGCAGCTTCGGCGGGGAAGCTGGGGCCAACGTCCTGACTTTC.

This clone was counted between two and nine times. This chain connects TRBV11-2 to TRBJ1-1, with 7 bases that match TRBD1. The CDR3 totals 13 residues. Germline assignment: CDR1 SGHAT and CDR2 FQNNGV. With V trimmed by 5 bases and J by 1 base, 1 base remained unmatched. CDR3 protein: CASSGDRNTEAFF. Here the CDR3 DNA reads TGTGCCAGCAGCGGGGACAGGAACACTGAAGCTTTCTTT. Variable domain in full (rest from reference TRBV11-2 and TRBJ1-1): EAGVAQSPRYKIIEKRQSVAFWCNPISGHATLYWYQQILGQGPKLLIQFQNNGVVDDSQLPKDRFSAERLKGVDSTLKIQPAKLEDSAVYLCASSGDRNTEAFFGQGTRLTVV.

The V and J genes are TRBV18 and TRBJ1-5; no reliable D call. Trimming removed 3 bases from V and 2 bases from J, with 5 bases in between. The CDR3 runs to 13 residues. Germline CDR1 reads KGHSH; CDR2 reads LQKENI. The CDR3 DNA is TGTGCCAGCTCACCGGCACGCAATCAGCCCCAGCATTTT. This encodes CASSPARNQPQHF. Full variable domain (remainder filled in from reference TRBV18 and TRBJ1-5): NAGVMQNPRHLVRRRGQEARLRCSPMKGHSHVYWYRQLPEEGLKFMVYLQKENIIDESGMPKERFSAEFPKEGPSILRIQQVVRGDSAAYFCASSPARNQPQHFGDGTRLSIL.

The chain carries TRBV7-8 and TRBJ1-5; D is unresolved. Looked up from germline, CDR1 is SGHVS and CDR2 is FQNEAQ. Trimming pared 1 base from V and 1 base from J, leaving 5 bases between. CDR3 length equals 14 residues. As DNA, the CDR3 is TGTGCCAGCAGCTTAGGGGCGAGCAATCAGCCCCAGCATTTT. It is translated as CASSLGASNQPQHF.

This chain joins TRBV5-8 and TRBJ1-5; no clear D gene. Germline V gene sequence: CDR1 SGHTS, CDR2 YDEGEE. The CDR3 contains 14 residues. Deletions cut 0 bases from V and 4 bases from J, with 8 bases between. The CDR3 DNA reads TGTGCCAGCAGCTTGGACAGTCAAAATCAGCCCCAGCATTTT. This encodes CASSLDSQNQPQHF.

The chain combines TRBV2 with TRBJ1-1, with 8 bases lining up with TRBD1. The CDR3 contains 15 residues. Germline V CDR1 and CDR2: SNHLY, FYNNEI. The J segment lost 0 bases and the V segment lost 6 bases, leaving 6 bases of the junction unmatched. In DNA form, the CDR3 reads TGTGCCAGCAGGGCCAGGGGGCACCTGAACACTGAAGCTTTCTTT. This gives the protein CASRARGHLNTEAFF.

The V gene is TRBV5-4, the J gene TRBJ1-1, with a weak D call TRBD1 (5 bases). V shed 0 bases and J shed 1 base, with 10 bases lying between them. Germline CDR1 and CDR2: SGHNT and YYREEE (reference sequence). The CDR3 has 15 residues. This CDR3 is CASSLAGLQNTEAFF. The CDR3 nucleotides are TGTGCCAGCAGCTTGGCGGGACTGCAGAACACTGAAGCTTTCTTT. Complete variable domain (other parts from reference TRBV5-4 and TRBJ1-1): ETGVTQSPTHLIKTRGQQVTLRCSSQSGHNTVSWYQQALGQGPQFIFQYYREEENGRGNFPPRFSGLQFPNYSSELNVNALELDDSALYLCASSLAGLQNTEAFFGQGTRLTVV.

The gene calls are TRBV10-3 and TRBJ1-1, with D maybe TRBD1 (6 bases). Germline-derived CDR1 and CDR2 are ENHRY and SYGVKD. The CDR3 contains 13 residues. Trimming stripped 5 bases from V and 1 base from J, with 8 bases between. The CDR3 reads CAISWDTNTEAFF. CDR3 nucleotide sequence: TGTGCCATCAGTTGGGACACGAACACTGAAGCTTTCTTT.

The chain recombines TRBV28 with TRBJ1-1, with D maybe TRBD1 (5 bases). V lost 7 bases and J 7 bases, leaving 22 bases between the germline ends. The CDR3 runs 15 residues. The germline gives CDR1 MDHEN, CDR2 SYDVKM. The CDR3, as DNA: TGTGCCAGCACCCTCCTTTTAGTGGCAGGGAGTGAAGCTTTCTTT. It is translated as CASTLLLVAGSEAFF.

The chain is built from TRBV5-6 and TRBJ2-5; D not resolved. With 0 bases removed from V and 2 bases from J, the gap between germline ends came to 8 bases. CDR1 is SGHDT and CDR2 is YYEEEE in the germline V gene. This CDR3 spans 14 amino acids. In DNA form, the CDR3 reads TGTGCCAGCAGCTTGGTCCAGACTCAAGAGACCCAGTACTTC. Protein sequence: CASSLVQTQETQYF. Drawing the rest from reference TRBV5-6 and TRBJ2-5, the complete variable domain is DAGVTQSPTHLIKTRGQQVTLRCSPKSGHDTVSWYQQALGQGPQFIFQYYEEEERQRGNFPDRFSGHQFPNYSSELNVNALLLGDSALYLCASSLVQTQETQYFGPGTRLLVL.